This T cell receptor beta chain was recorded in a study of T cells in Graves' hyperthyroidism and ophthalmopathy. Researchers took RNA transcripts and amplified the TCR beta CDR3 regions from them. Initially, a first-round RT-PCR of the TCR CDR3 employed the HTBI primer set. TCRdb re-derived calls from the multiplex PCR reads in MiXCR, one entry per CDR3 protein. The sample has approximately 600,000 distinct CDR3 sequences; 14% are singletons. CDR1 SNHLY and CDR2 FYNNEI come from the germline V gene. Trimming shortened V by 8 bases and J by 5 bases, and 16 bases separated the two germline ends. There are 14 residues in the CDR3. Findings and caveats of the study: Separation of ophthalmopathy from stable hyperthyroidism was achieved by a 13 V-J model. Most thyroid clonotypes expanded above 0.001 were also detected in blood.

The PBMCs were sourced from fresh peripheral blood (about 10 ml). Concerning this clonotype: Its antigen is currently unknown.

The chain joins TRBV2 to TRBJ1-5, with D possibly TRBD1 on 6 matching bases. Sequenced sample: blood. The sequence derives from a woman under 30 with Graves' ophthalmopathy. CDR3 protein: CASGGGGGYQPQHF. The DNA of the CDR3 is TGTGCCAGCGGGGGAGGGGGGGGGTATCAGCCCCAGCATTTT. The complete variable domain, with remaining parts taken from reference TRBV2 and TRBJ1-5, reads EPEVTQTPSHQVTQMGQEVILRCVPISNHLYFYWYRQILGQKVEFLVSFYNNEISEKSEIFDDQFSVERPDGSNFTLKIRSTKLEDSAMYFCASGGGGGYQPQHFGDGTRLSIL.